Given below is one T cell receptor (beta chain) in context. Per germline, CDR1 SGHRS and CDR2 YFSETQ. The CDR3 is 13 residues long. V lost 1 base to trimming and J lost 5 bases, with 9 bases between them. This sample was included in a study of OX40 agonist ivuxolimab in advanced cancers. Sequencing used immunoSEQ multiplex PCR; TCRdb keeps in-frame clones, though not all of them. The sample comprises approximately 74,000 clones, nearly 90% of which are singletons, and over 0.25% rests with the top ten. The sample was CD4+ or CD8+ T cells sorted from blood, taken in a trial of the OX40 agonist ivuxolimab. The chain couples TRBV5-1 to TRBJ1-1; D unresolved. The TCR sequence derives from an adult with an advanced solid tumor such as melanoma, head and neck, liver or kidney cancer. In DNA, the CDR3 is TGCGCCAGCAGCTTGTTGGCTGGAACTGAAGCTTTCTTT. Its protein product is CASSLLAGTEAFF. Using reference TRBV5-1 and TRBJ1-1 for the parts outside the CDR3, the full variable domain is KAGVTQTPRYLIKTRGQQVTLSCSPISGHRSVSWYQQTPGQGLQFLFEYFSETQRNKGNFPGRFSGRQFSNSRSEMNVSTLELGDSALYLCASSLLAGTEAFFGQGTRLTVV.